The 21 T cell receptor beta chains below were found in one sample sequenced in a study of cytomegalovirus exposure and HLA in healthy donors. The PCR made use of 60 Vbeta and 13 Jbeta primers. Sequencing used immunoSEQ multiplex PCR; TCRdb keeps in-frame clones, though not all of them. The data show approximately 110,000 clones, 74% seen once. The sample comprised PBMCs. The receptor set was obtained from a man in his fifties in good health and CMV-seropositive.

There are a few counts of this clone. The genes are TRBV6-5 and TRBJ2-2; D is perhaps TRBD2 (6 bases). Germline values: CDR1 MNHEY, CDR2 SVGAGI. V dropped 6 bases and J dropped 4 bases, with 15 bases sitting between them. This CDR3 region has 15 residues. CDR3 DNA sequence: TGTGCCAGCAGCCCAAAGCGGGCCTTCACCGGGGAGCTGTTTTTT. Residues: CASSPKRAFTGELFF.

The chain uses TRBV5-1 and TRBJ2-3; weak D call: TRBD2 (5 bases). V was trimmed by 4 bases and J by 0 bases, leaving 12 bases between them. The CDR3 has 15 amino acids. Looked up from germline, CDR1 is SGHRS and CDR2 is YFSETQ. CDR3 region: CASSQRRGSTDTQYF. CDR3 nucleotides: TGCGCCAGCAGCCAACGAAGAGGGAGCACAGATACGCAGTATTTT.

This clone was seen only a few times. The chain recombines TRBV7-3 with TRBJ1-2; no definite D call. Looked up from germline, CDR1 is SGHTA and CDR2 is FQGTGA. The CDR3 runs to 13 residues. V lost 5 bases to trimming and J lost 6 bases, with 13 bases between them. In DNA, the CDR3 is TGTGCCAGCAGCCCCAACCCCCGGGATGGCTACACCTTC. Translated: CASSPNPRDGYTF.

This chain joins TRBV2 and TRBJ1-1; 10 nucleotides agree with TRBD1. Per germline, CDR1 SNHLY and CDR2 FYNNEI. The CDR3 is 16 amino acids. The V segment lost 6 bases and the J segment 0 bases; nucleotides outside the gene matches: 7. CDR3 protein: CASSRQGAGVNTEAFF. The CDR3 DNA follows: TGTGCCAGCAGCCGACAGGGGGCTGGGGTGAACACTGAAGCTTTCTTT.

CDR3 bases: TGTGCCAGCAGCCCGCCCGGGGGACTCCCACAAGAGACCCAGTACTTC. Protein sequence: CASSPPGGLPQETQYF. V usage is TRBV11-2 and J usage is TRBJ2-5, with D possibly matching TRBD2 (6 bases). V was pared by 5 bases and J by 2 bases, with 18 bases between. The CDR3 has 16 residues. CDR1 and CDR2 (germline): SGHAT, FQNNGV.

In this sample, this clone turned up once. The V call is TRBV5-6, the J call TRBJ2-4; 11 positions match TRBD1. The germline V gene has CDR1 SGHDT and CDR2 YYEEEE. The CDR3 runs to 16 residues. V was pared by 4 bases and J by 0 bases, with 3 bases of the junction left unmatched. This CDR3 reads CASSPGTGGAKNIQYF. CDR3 nucleotides: TGTGCCAGCAGCCCGGGGACAGGGGGAGCCAAAAACATTCAGTACTTC.

This clone was seen more than once but under ten times. J is TRBJ2-1 and V is TRBV13; 13 positions match TRBD2. The J segment lost 7 bases and the V segment lost 5 bases, leaving 14 bases of the junction unmatched. The CDR3 is 18 amino acids. Looked up from germline, CDR1 is PRHDT and CDR2 is FYEKMQ (reference sequence). The CDR3 region is CASSPRTGLAGERNEQFF. The CDR3 nucleotides are TGTGCCAGCAGCCCCCGGACCGGACTAGCGGGAGAGAGGAATGAGCAGTTCTTC.

The V and J genes are TRBV4-1 and TRBJ1-5; maybe TRBD1 (6 bases). The ends were cut back, 2 bases at V and 6 bases at J, with 11 bases in the middle. The CDR3 has 14 amino acids. CDR1 is MGHRA, CDR2 YSYEKL, per germline. The CDR3, as DNA: TGCGCCAGCAGCCAACAGGGGTCACGTCAGCCCCAGCATTTT. This sequence encodes CASSQQGSRQPQHF.

The J gene is TRBJ1-1, the V gene TRBV13; 9 positions agree with TRBD1. After removal of 5 bases from V and 5 bases from J, the junction contained 3 bases not matched to a gene. This CDR3 region has 13 residues. The germline V gene has CDR1 PRHDT and CDR2 FYEKMQ (reference sequence). The CDR3 DNA is TGTGCCAGCAGCCGGGACAGGGAAACTGAAGCTTTCTTT. Encoded protein: CASSRDRETEAFF. Based on the CDR3 plus reference TRBV13 and TRBJ1-1, the full variable domain is AAGVIQSPRHLIKEKRETATLKCYPIPRHDTVYWYQQGPGQDPQFLISFYEKMQSDKGSIPDRFSAQQFSDYHSELNMSSLELGDSALYFCASSRDRETEAFFGQGTRLTVV.

CDR3 DNA sequence: TGTGCCAGCAGCTCCCTAAGGACAGGGCCCTACGAGCAGTACTTC. It is translated as CASSSLRTGPYEQYF. This sequence joins TRBV7-9 and TRBJ2-7, with 8 bases matching TRBD1. Germline V gene data show CDR1 as SEHNR and CDR2 as FQNEAQ (reference sequence). J was trimmed by 2 bases and V by 4 bases; bases with no gene match: 7. The CDR3 length is 15 residues.

The J gene is TRBJ1-2, the V gene TRBV5-1, with 7 bases fitting TRBD1. After removal of 2 bases from V and 6 bases from J, the junction contained 1 base not matched to a gene. CDR3 size: 12 residues. Germline lookup yields CDR1 SGHRS and CDR2 YFSETQ. DNA of the CDR3: TGCGCCAGCAGCTTTGACAGGGATGGCTACACCTTC. Amino acid sequence: CASSFDRDGYTF. The variable domain in full, completed from reference TRBV5-1 and TRBJ1-2, reads KAGVTQTPRYLIKTRGQQVTLSCSPISGHRSVSWYQQTPGQGLQFLFEYFSETQRNKGNFPGRFSGRQFSNSRSEMNVSTLELGDSALYLCASSFDRDGYTFGSGTRLTVV.

The chain combines TRBV4-2 with TRBJ2-7, with 10 nucleotides matching TRBD2. In germline, CDR1 is LGHNA, CDR2 YNFKEQ. After removal of 0 bases from V and 7 bases from J, the junction contained 12 bases not matched to a gene. This CDR3 region has 17 residues. As DNA, the CDR3 is TGTGCCAGCAGCCAAGAACACATAGCGGGGGGATCTATAGAGCAGTACTTC. It specifies CASSQEHIAGGSIEQYF.

The chain carries TRBV11-2 and TRBJ2-2, with 11 bases lining up with TRBD1. This CDR3 comprises 15 residues. J gave up 3 bases and V 5 bases, and 2 bases lay outside the gene matches. Germline V gene lookup returns CDR1 SGHAT and CDR2 FQNNGV. CDR3 sequence: CASSRTGGDTGELFF. In DNA form, the CDR3 reads TGTGCCAGCAGCCGGACAGGGGGCGACACCGGGGAGCTGTTTTTT.

This chain connects TRBV7-3 to TRBJ2-1, with D unresolved. V was trimmed by 1 base and J by 4 bases, leaving 5 bases between them. The CDR3 contains 13 residues. The germline V gene has CDR1 SGHTA and CDR2 FQGTGA. CDR3 DNA sequence: TGTGCCAGCAGCTTAAGGCTTTACAATGAGCAGTTCTTC. Translated: CASSLRLYNEQFF.

This clone was observed many times. The V and J genes are TRBV11-2 and TRBJ1-2; no definite D call. Germline V lookup: CDR1 SGHAT, CDR2 FQNNGV. Deletions cut 1 base from V and 2 bases from J, with 8 bases between. This CDR3 contains 14 residues. The CDR3 sequence: CASSLGPGNYGYTF. CDR3 coding DNA: TGTGCCAGCAGCTTAGGGCCGGGAAACTATGGCTACACCTTC.

V is TRBV14 and J is TRBJ1-4; D not resolved. The V end lost 2 bases, the J end lost 4 bases, and 11 bases lay between the germline ends. Germline CDR1 and CDR2: SGHDN and FVKESK. The CDR3 is 15 residues long. The CDR3 nucleotides are TGTGCCAGCAGCCAATTCAGGTCCCTTAATGAAAAACTGTTTTTT. Translated, it gives CASSQFRSLNEKLFF.

The DNA for the CDR3 is TGCAGCGTCTCCGGGACTAGCGGGAGTTTCAATGAGCAGTTCTTC. This translates into CSVSGTSGSFNEQFF. The V and J genes are TRBV29-1 and TRBJ2-1; TRBD2 matches 14 bases. The CDR3 is made up of 15 amino acids. Germline CDR1 is SQVTM and CDR2 is ANQGSEA. J was trimmed by 6 bases and V by 6 bases; bases with no gene match: 7.

The J gene is TRBJ2-1, the V gene TRBV7-6; a weak D match, TRBD2 (6 bases). This CDR3 is built from 14 residues. The V end was cut by 3 bases, the J end by 9 bases, with 15 bases between. CDR1 and CDR2 (germline): SGHVS, FNYEAQ. The CDR3 sequence is CASSLVGGSSEQFF. The CDR3 nucleotides are TGTGCCAGCAGCTTGGTCGGGGGTAGCTCTGAGCAGTTCTTC. Complete variable domain (other parts from reference TRBV7-6 and TRBJ2-1): GAGVSQSPRYKVTKRGQDVALRCDPISGHVSLYWYRQALGQGPEFLTYFNYEAQQDKSGLPNDRFSAERPEGSISTLTIQRTEQRDSAMYRCASSLVGGSSEQFFGPGTRLTVL.

The V call is TRBV9, the J call TRBJ2-4; the D gene is possibly TRBD1 (6 bases). CDR1 is SGDLS, CDR2 YYNGEE, per germline. Deletions cut 3 bases from V and 5 bases from J, with 18 bases between. This CDR3 contains 16 residues. The CDR3 DNA is TGTGCCAGCAGCGGTCAACAGGGACCAGGCCAAAACATTCAGTACTTC. Translation gives CASSGQQGPGQNIQYF.

The chain recombines TRBV5-4 with TRBJ2-5; D unresolved. This CDR3 has 14 amino acids. The germline V and J ends were trimmed by 1 base and 1 base, with 8 bases remaining between them. Germline V lookup: CDR1 SGHNT, CDR2 YYREEE (reference sequence). In nucleotides, the CDR3 is TGTGCCAGCAGCTTGCAGGTTGGCCAAGAGACCCAGTACTTC. Amino acid sequence: CASSLQVGQETQYF.

V gene TRBV19 combines with J gene TRBJ2-2, with D possibly TRBD1 on 6 matching bases. Germline values: CDR1 LNHDA, CDR2 SQIVND (reference sequence). V was cut by 4 bases and J by 3 bases, with 15 bases left in between. The CDR3 consists of 16 residues. The CDR3 protein is CASSTLQGWDTGELFF. The CDR3 nucleotides are TGTGCCAGTAGTACCCTACAGGGATGGGACACCGGGGAGCTGTTTTTT.